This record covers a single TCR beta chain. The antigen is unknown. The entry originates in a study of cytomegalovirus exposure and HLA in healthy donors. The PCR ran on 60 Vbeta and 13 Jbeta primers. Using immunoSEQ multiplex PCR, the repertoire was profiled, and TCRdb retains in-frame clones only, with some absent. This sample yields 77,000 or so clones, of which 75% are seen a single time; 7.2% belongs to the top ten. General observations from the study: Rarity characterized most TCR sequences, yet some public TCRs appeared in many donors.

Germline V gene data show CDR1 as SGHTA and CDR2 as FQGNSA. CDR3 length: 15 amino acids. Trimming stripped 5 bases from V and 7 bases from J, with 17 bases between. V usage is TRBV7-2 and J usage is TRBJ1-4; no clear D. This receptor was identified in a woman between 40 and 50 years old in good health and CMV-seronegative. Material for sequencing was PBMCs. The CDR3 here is CASSRGIKLGEKLFF. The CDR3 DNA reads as TGTGCCAGCAGCCGGGGTATCAAGTTGGGTGAAAAACTGTTTTTT.